The entry that follows covers one TCR beta chain sequence. This record belongs to a study of blood T cell repertoires in COVID-19. V shed 5 bases, J shed 5 bases, and the junction held 3 bases outside the gene matches. Per germline, CDR1 LNHDA and CDR2 SQIVND (reference sequence). CDR3 length: 14 residues. Produced via immunoSEQ multiplex PCR; TCRdb's table is partial and in-frame only. Among over 65,000 clones listed, just over 85% were seen once. Sequences were obtained from peripheral blood. The gene calls are TRBV19 and TRBJ1-5; 10 bases agree with TRBD1. The source is a man aged 50-60 years with active or convalescent COVID-19. CDR3 DNA sequence: TGTGCCAGTAGTTTGACAGGGGGCTATCAGCCCCAGCATTTT. It specifies CASSLTGGYQPQHF.